Presented here are 23 T cell receptor beta chains from one specimen sequenced in a study of T cells after yellow fever vaccination. MiXCR, applied by TCRdb to the 5' RACE reads, yields one record per CDR3 protein. The sample has about 300,000 distinct CDR3 sequences, 8.5% to 10% seen once. The sequenced sample was CD4+ T cells sorted from PBMCs, obtained 5 days after the yellow fever booster vaccination. The receptors here all came from a man younger than 35 who received the YFV17D yellow fever vaccine.

This clonotype occurred a few times. V and J are TRBV3-1 and TRBJ2-1; 7 nucleotides match TRBD1. Trimming at V came to 3 bases and at J to 10 bases, leaving 9 bases not matched to a gene. Germline V gene sequence: CDR1 LGHDT, CDR2 YNNKEL (reference sequence). The length of the CDR3 is 14 residues. CDR3 in amino acids: CASSQEDRIGEQFF. The CDR3 coding sequence is TGTGCCAGCAGCCAGGAGGACAGGATCGGAGAGCAGTTCTTC.

This chain uses TRBV5-1 with TRBJ2-5, with D tentatively TRBD1 (6 bases). V gave up 3 bases and J gave up 5 bases, with 14 bases separating them. CDR3 size: 14 residues. Germline CDR1 is SGHRS and CDR2 is YFSETQ. The CDR3, as DNA: TGCGCCAGCAGCTCCCCGGGACAAGTGGAGACCCAGTACTTC. It yields the protein CASSSPGQVETQYF.

The J gene is TRBJ2-1, the V gene TRBV2, with D possibly being TRBD1 (5 bases). The CDR3 runs to 14 residues. Trimming stripped 3 bases from V and 1 base from J, with 7 bases between. CDR1 and CDR2 (germline): SNHLY, FYNNEI. In DNA form, the CDR3 reads TGTGCCAGCAGTGACAGGGTATCCTACAATGAGCAGTTCTTC. It yields the protein CASSDRVSYNEQFF.

This clonotype came up many times. The CDR3 DNA reads TGTGCCAGCAGCTTAAGGGTGTCGGATACGCAGTATTTT. Amino acids: CASSLRVSDTQYF. V is TRBV5-6 and J is TRBJ2-3; D gene uncertain. Germline V gene sequence: CDR1 SGHDT, CDR2 YYEEEE. The CDR3 runs to 13 residues. V was cut by 2 bases and J by 6 bases, with 10 bases left in between.

This clonotype was seen many times. The CDR3 protein is CASSQGTYQETQYF. As DNA, the CDR3 is TGCGCCAGCAGCCAAGGGACTTACCAAGAGACCCAGTACTTC. The chain couples TRBV4-3 to TRBJ2-5; weak D call: TRBD2 (5 bases). Germline lookup yields CDR1 LGHNA and CDR2 YSLEER. The CDR3 spans 14 residues. The germline V and J ends were trimmed by 1 base and 0 bases, with 6 bases remaining between them.

This clonotype was seen at least ten times. The J gene is TRBJ1-6, the V gene TRBV7-2; D possibly corresponds to TRBD1 (5 bases). Germline V gene sequence: CDR1 SGHTA, CDR2 FQGNSA. Trimming shortened V by 1 base and J by 9 bases, and 13 bases separated the two germline ends. The CDR3 covers 15 residues. CDR3 DNA sequence: TGTGCCAGCAGCTTAGATCAGGGCCCTAGTTCACCCCTCCACTTT. Translated, it gives CASSLDQGPSSPLHF.

This clonotype was seen more than once but under ten times. The rearrangement links TRBV20-1 to TRBJ1-2, with a tentative D call TRBD1 (6 bases). Germline lookup yields CDR1 DFQATT and CDR2 SNEGSKA (reference sequence). CDR3 length: 12 amino acids. The V and J ends lost 6 bases and 8 bases respectively, with 16 bases between them. The CDR3 loop reads CSAGGGAKGYTF. In nucleotides, the CDR3 is TGCAGTGCAGGTGGGGGGGCAAAAGGCTACACCTTC.

This clonotype was counted many times. The chain combines TRBV7-9 with TRBJ2-3, with unresolved D. Germline CDR1 reads SEHNR; CDR2 reads FQNEAQ (reference sequence). V was pared by 8 bases and J by 0 bases, with 12 bases between. This CDR3 is built from 14 residues. CDR3 in amino acids: CASGRPPSTDTQYF. For the CDR3, the DNA is TGTGCCAGCGGAAGACCCCCTAGCACAGATACGCAGTATTTT. Based on the CDR3 plus reference TRBV7-9 and TRBJ2-3, the full variable domain is DTGVSQNPRHKITKRGQNVTFRCDPISEHNRLYWYRQTLGQGPEFLTYFQNEAQLEKSRLLSDRFSAERPKGSFSTLEIQRTEQGDSAMYLCASGRPPSTDTQYFGPGTRLTVL.

This clonotype was seen a few times. V usage is TRBV7-9 and J usage is TRBJ1-3; D is perhaps TRBD1 (5 bases). CDR3 length: 16 amino acids. The V gene's germline CDR1 is SEHNR and CDR2 FQNEAQ (reference sequence). The germline V and J ends were trimmed by 0 bases and 4 bases, with 13 bases remaining between them. CDR3 nucleotides: TGTGCCAGCAGCTTAGCAACTAGGGGCCTCGGAAACACCATATATTTT. Protein sequence: CASSLATRGLGNTIYF.

This clonotype has ten or more counts. The chain employs TRBV2 and TRBJ2-7, with 9 bases identical to TRBD2. Looked up from germline, CDR1 is SNHLY and CDR2 is FYNNEI. V lost 3 bases, J lost 3 bases, and 3 bases stayed unmatched. The CDR3 has 14 residues. The CDR3 protein is CASSEAAGGYEQYV. The CDR3 DNA is TGTGCCAGCAGTGAGGCAGCGGGGGGCTACGAGCAGTACGTC.

This clonotype has at least ten counts. The chain joins TRBV10-3 to TRBJ2-3, with D possibly being TRBD2 (5 bases). Germline V CDR1 and CDR2: ENHRY, SYGVKD. The CDR3 is 15 residues long. Trimming took off 4 bases at V and 5 bases at J, with 16 bases between the two ends. CDR3: CAISASTGSGDTQYF. The DNA for the CDR3 is TGTGCCATCAGTGCCTCGACGGGGTCCGGAGATACGCAGTATTTT.

This clonotype appeared a single time. V usage is TRBV5-4 and J usage is TRBJ2-3; D is possibly TRBD2 (6 bases). The CDR3 consists of 14 residues. The V and J ends lost 5 bases and 2 bases respectively, with 12 bases between them. Germline CDR1 is SGHNT and CDR2 is YYREEE (reference sequence). The CDR3 loop is CASSGGINTDTQYF. The DNA of the CDR3 is TGTGCCAGCAGTGGCGGGATTAACACAGATACGCAGTATTTT.

The table lists this clonotype with many counts. This chain links TRBV7-2 with TRBJ1-2; maybe TRBD1 (5 bases). Trimming shortened V by 4 bases and J by 7 bases, and 22 bases separated the two germline ends. Germline V CDR1 and CDR2: SGHTA, FQGNSA. The CDR3 length is 16 residues. CDR3 sequence (DNA): TGTGCCAGCAGCTCGGGGGGAGCAGGGAGGAAATCTGGCTACACCTTC. Amino acids: CASSSGGAGRKSGYTF.

In its sample, this clonotype was seen a few times. The chain recombines TRBV2 with TRBJ2-5, with D uncertain. CDR3 length: 14 amino acids. Trimming stripped 4 bases from V and 1 base from J, with 10 bases between. Germline V CDR1 and CDR2: SNHLY, FYNNEI. The CDR3 sequence: CASSVQTTQETQYF. The CDR3, as DNA: TGTGCCAGCAGTGTCCAGACGACCCAAGAGACCCAGTACTTC.

This clonotype has at least ten counts. V gene TRBV7-8 combines with J gene TRBJ2-7; 9 nucleotides align to TRBD1. Germline-derived CDR1 and CDR2 are SGHVS and FQNEAQ. The CDR3 extends over 15 amino acids. V was pared by 4 bases and J by 3 bases, with 7 bases of the junction left unmatched. The CDR3 is CASSSQPGQGYEQYV. The CDR3 DNA follows: TGTGCCAGCAGCTCGCAACCGGGACAGGGCTACGAGCAGTACGTC.

This chain connects TRBV7-3 to TRBJ2-3, with TRBD2 matching 7 bases. The CDR3 has 14 residues. Looked up from germline, CDR1 is SGHTA and CDR2 is FQGTGA. V was pared by 4 bases and J by 5 bases, with 6 bases of the junction left unmatched. CDR3 sequence: CASSSTSFGDTQYF. CDR3 bases: TGTGCCAGCAGCTCGACTAGCTTTGGAGATACGCAGTATTTT.

In DNA form, the CDR3 reads TGCGCCAGCAGCTTGGGACAGGCCCGTGGCTACACCTTC. Translating gives CASSLGQARGYTF. V is TRBV5-1 and J is TRBJ1-2, with a tentative D call TRBD1 (6 bases). The V gene's germline CDR1 is SGHRS and CDR2 YFSETQ. Trimming shortened V by 0 bases and J by 7 bases, and 10 bases separated the two germline ends. This CDR3 is built from 13 residues. Looking up the rest from reference TRBV5-1 and TRBJ1-2 gives the full variable domain: KAGVTQTPRYLIKTRGQQVTLSCSPISGHRSVSWYQQTPGQGLQFLFEYFSETQRNKGNFPGRFSGRQFSNSRSEMNVSTLELGDSALYLCASSLGQARGYTFGSGTRLTVV.

The chain carries TRBV28 and TRBJ2-7; 9 bases line up with TRBD1. Germline lookup yields CDR1 MDHEN and CDR2 SYDVKM. The CDR3 is 13 amino acids. The junction had 6 bases not matched to a gene; V was cut back by 6 bases and J by 6 bases. The CDR3, as DNA: TGTGCCAGCAGACCCTTGACAGGGGGCGAGCAGTACGTC. This gives the protein CASRPLTGGEQYV.

The chain links TRBV7-3 to TRBJ2-1, with 7 positions matching TRBD2. CDR1 SGHTA and CDR2 FQGTGA come from the germline V gene. The CDR3 length is 15 residues. The J segment lost 6 bases and the V segment lost 4 bases, leaving 9 bases of the junction unmatched. The CDR3 region has the DNA TGTGCCAGCAGCTCTCGGACTAGATCTTCCAATGAGCAGTTCTTC. Translated, it gives CASSSRTRSSNEQFF.

The V gene is TRBV3-1, the J gene TRBJ1-2, with D uncertain. Trimming shortened V by 0 bases and J by 4 bases, and 9 bases separated the two germline ends. The V gene's germline CDR1 is LGHDT and CDR2 YNNKEL (reference sequence). This CDR3 region has 14 residues. DNA for the CDR3: TGTGCCAGCAGCCAAGATCAGGCTCTCTATGGCTACACCTTC. As protein: CASSQDQALYGYTF.

The table lists this clonotype with many counts. The chain is built from TRBV4-1 and TRBJ2-6, with TRBD2 matching 7 bases. CDR1 and CDR2 from the germline V gene are MGHRA and YSYEKL. The CDR3 totals 17 residues. The junction had 8 bases not matched to a gene; V was cut back by 4 bases and J by 2 bases. The CDR3 nucleotides are TGCGCCAGCAGCCGGGCGGGGGTAATCACTGGGGCCAACGTCCTGACTTTC. Translated, it gives CASSRAGVITGANVLTF.

This clonotype was observed many times. V gene TRBV7-2 combines with J gene TRBJ2-3; D is undetermined. Germline-derived CDR1 and CDR2 are SGHTA and FQGNSA. The CDR3 is 12 amino acids. V lost 2 bases and J 4 bases, leaving 4 bases between the germline ends. Here the CDR3 reads CASSLSSDTQYF. In nucleotides, the CDR3 is TGTGCCAGCAGCTTATCCTCAGATACGCAGTATTTT. The entire variable domain, with the rest obtained from reference TRBV7-2 and TRBJ2-3, is as follows: GAGVSQSPSNKVTEKGKDVELRCDPISGHTALYWYRQSLGQGLEFLIYFQGNSAPDKSGLPSDRFSAERTGGSVSTLTIQRTQQEDSAVYLCASSLSSDTQYFGPGTRLTVL.

CDR3 sequence reads: CASSYSQGRGFF. The CDR3 bases are TGTGCCAGCAGTTACTCACAGGGAAGGGGGTTCTTC. The V call is TRBV6-2 or TRBV6-3, the J call TRBJ2-1, with D possibly being TRBD1 (6 bases). This CDR3 comprises 12 residues. V lost 0 bases and J 15 bases, leaving 12 bases between the germline ends. Germline V gene sequence: CDR1 MNHEY, CDR2 SVGEGT.